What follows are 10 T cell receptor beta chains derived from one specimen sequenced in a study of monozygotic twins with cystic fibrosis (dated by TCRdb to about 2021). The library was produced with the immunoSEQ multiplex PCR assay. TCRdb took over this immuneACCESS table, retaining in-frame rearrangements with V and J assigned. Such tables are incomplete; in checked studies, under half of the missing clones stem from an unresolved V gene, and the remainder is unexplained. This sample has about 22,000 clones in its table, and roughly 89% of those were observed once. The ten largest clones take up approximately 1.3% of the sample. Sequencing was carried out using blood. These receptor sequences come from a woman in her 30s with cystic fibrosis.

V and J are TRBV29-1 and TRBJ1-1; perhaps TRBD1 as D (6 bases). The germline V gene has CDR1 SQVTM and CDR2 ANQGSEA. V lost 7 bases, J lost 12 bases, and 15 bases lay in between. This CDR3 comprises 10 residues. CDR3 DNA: TGCAGCGCCGAAGCCAGGGGACCTTTCTTT. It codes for CSAEARGPFF.

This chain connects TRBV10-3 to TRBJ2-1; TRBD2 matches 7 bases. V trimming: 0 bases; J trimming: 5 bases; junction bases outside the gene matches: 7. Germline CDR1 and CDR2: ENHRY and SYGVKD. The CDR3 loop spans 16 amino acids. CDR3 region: CAISESWGGKDNEQFF. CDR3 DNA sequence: TGTGCCATCAGTGAGTCGTGGGGGGGAAAGGACAATGAGCAGTTCTTC.

CDR3 DNA sequence: TGTGCCAGCAGATTACAGGGGCCCCTCACTGAAGCTTTCTTT. Translated: CASRLQGPLTEAFF. The genes are TRBV6-5 and TRBJ1-1, with 7 bases matching TRBD1. Germline lookup yields CDR1 MNHEY and CDR2 SVGAGI. There are 14 residues in the CDR3. V gave up 6 bases and J gave up 4 bases; unmatched junction bases: 8.

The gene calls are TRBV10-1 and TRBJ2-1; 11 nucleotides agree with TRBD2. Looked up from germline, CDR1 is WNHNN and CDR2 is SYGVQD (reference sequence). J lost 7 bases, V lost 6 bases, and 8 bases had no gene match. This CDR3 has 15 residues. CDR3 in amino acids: CASSPLAGVRNEQFF. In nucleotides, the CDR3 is TGCGCCAGCAGCCCACTAGCGGGGGTGAGAAATGAGCAGTTCTTC.

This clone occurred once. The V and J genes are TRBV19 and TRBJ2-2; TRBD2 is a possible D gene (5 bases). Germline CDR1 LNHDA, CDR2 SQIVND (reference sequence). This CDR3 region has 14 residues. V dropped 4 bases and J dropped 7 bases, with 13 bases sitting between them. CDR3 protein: CASSTEGPSGELFF. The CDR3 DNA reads TGTGCCAGTAGTACAGAGGGCCCGAGCGGGGAGCTGTTTTTT. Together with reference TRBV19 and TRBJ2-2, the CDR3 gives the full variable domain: DGGITQSPKYLFRKEGQNVTLSCEQNLNHDAMYWYRQDPGQGLRLIYYSQIVNDFQKGDIAEGYSVSREKKESFPLTVTSAQKNPTAFYLCASSTEGPSGELFFGEGSRLTVL.

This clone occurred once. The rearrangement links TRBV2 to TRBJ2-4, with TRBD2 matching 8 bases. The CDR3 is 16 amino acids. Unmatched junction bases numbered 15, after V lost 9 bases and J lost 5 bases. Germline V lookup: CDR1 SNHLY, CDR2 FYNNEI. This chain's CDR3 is CASGPVGSGEQNIQYF. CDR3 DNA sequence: TGTGCCAGTGGGCCCGTCGGTAGCGGGGAGCAAAACATTCAGTACTTC. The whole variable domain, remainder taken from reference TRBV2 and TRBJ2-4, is EPEVTQTPSHQVTQMGQEVILRCVPISNHLYFYWYRQILGQKVEFLVSFYNNEISEKSEIFDDQFSVERPDGSNFTLKIRSTKLEDSAMYFCASGPVGSGEQNIQYFGAGTRLSVL.

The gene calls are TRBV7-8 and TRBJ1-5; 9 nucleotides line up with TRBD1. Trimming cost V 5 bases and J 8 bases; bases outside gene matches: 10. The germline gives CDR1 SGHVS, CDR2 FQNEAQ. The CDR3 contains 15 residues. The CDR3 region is CASSLDGQGPKPQHF. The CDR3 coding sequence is TGTGCCAGCAGCCTGGACGGACAGGGGCCTAAGCCCCAGCATTTT. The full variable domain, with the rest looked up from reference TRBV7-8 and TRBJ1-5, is GAGVSQSPRYKVAKRGQDVALRCDPISGHVSLFWYQQALGQGPEFLTYFQNEAQLDKSGLPSDRFFAERPEGSVSTLKIQRTQQEDSAVYLCASSLDGQGPKPQHFGDGTRLSIL.

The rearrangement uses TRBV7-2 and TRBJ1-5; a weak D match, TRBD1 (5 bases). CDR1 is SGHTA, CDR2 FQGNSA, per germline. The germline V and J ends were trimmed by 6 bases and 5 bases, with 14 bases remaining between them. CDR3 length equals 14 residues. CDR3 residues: CASSPQGPHQPQHF. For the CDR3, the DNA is TGTGCCAGCAGTCCGCAGGGCCCGCATCAGCCCCAGCATTTT.

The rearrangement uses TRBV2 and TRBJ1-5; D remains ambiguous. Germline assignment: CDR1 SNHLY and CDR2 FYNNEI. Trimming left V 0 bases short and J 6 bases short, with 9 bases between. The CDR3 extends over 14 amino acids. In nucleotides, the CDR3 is TGTGCCAGCAGTGAAGCCAAGGGTTTTCAGCCCCAGCATTTT. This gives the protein CASSEAKGFQPQHF.

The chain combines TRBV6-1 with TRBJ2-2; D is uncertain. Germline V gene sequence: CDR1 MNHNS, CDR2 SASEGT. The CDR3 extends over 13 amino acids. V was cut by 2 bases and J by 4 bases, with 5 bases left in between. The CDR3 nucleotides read TGTGCCAGCAGTGAACTACCCACCGGGGAGCTGTTTTTT. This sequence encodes CASSELPTGELFF.